This T cell receptor beta chain comes out of a study of siplizumab effects on memory and regulatory T cells. Assays captured around 97,000 TCR templates per sample. The data were produced by immunoSEQ multiplex PCR, yet TCRdb's version contains in-frame clones alone and is incomplete. Among about 120,000 clones listed, around 94% were seen once. As for this clone: Its antigen is undetermined.

Overall study results and limits: It was never confirmed that proliferating Tregs from siplizumab cultures were suppressive.

This CDR3 has 14 residues. Trimming took 1 base from V and 0 from J, leaving 4 bases between them. CDR1 is SGHRS and CDR2 is YFSETQ in the germline V gene. V and J are TRBV5-1 and TRBJ1-4; D uncertain. The TCR comes from a human donor in good health. The sample comprised non-Treg CD4+ T cells sorted from blood. The CDR3 coding sequence is TGCGCCAGCAGCTTGCCCTCAACTAATGAAAAACTGTTTTTT. Its translation is CASSLPSTNEKLFF.